These 27 T cell receptor beta chains came from one sample sequenced in a study of shared clonotypes between healthy human individuals. Using immunoSEQ multiplex PCR, the repertoire was profiled, and TCRdb retains in-frame clones only, with some absent. Of over a million clones listed, about four fifths are singletons. Sequencing was carried out using memory CD4+ T cells from PBMCs. This sample's subset: CD45RA-negative fraction. The receptors were gathered from a man younger than 35 in good health. Some clones in this sample may be carry-over from other donors' samples.

The gene calls are TRBV15 and TRBJ1-5; 12 bases are shared with TRBD1. The V gene end was trimmed by 3 bases and the J gene end by 0 bases; junction bases not matched to a gene: 6. Looked up from germline, CDR1 is LNHNV and CDR2 is YYDKDF (reference sequence). This CDR3 comprises 18 residues. The CDR3 DNA follows: TGTGCCACCAGCAGCGGTGGGACAGGGGGCTATAGCAATCAGCCCCAGCATTTT. Translating it yields CATSSGGTGGYSNQPQHF.

This rearrangement joins TRBV27 to TRBJ2-1; TRBD2 aligns across 7 bases. V lost 8 bases and J lost 4; bases outside the gene matches: 5. This CDR3 spans 13 amino acids. Germline CDR1 is MNHEY and CDR2 is SMNVEV (reference sequence). CDR3 loop: CASRDYQYNEQFF. The CDR3, as DNA: TGTGCCAGCCGGGACTATCAATACAATGAGCAGTTCTTC.

A note on this clone: Different DNA sequences within this sample yield the same CDR3. The V call is TRBV30, the J call TRBJ2-7; D tentatively reads TRBD1 or TRBD2 (6 bases each). This CDR3 is 11 amino acids long. The V gene lost 0 bases and the J gene lost 7 bases, with 7 bases spanning the gap. Germline V gives CDR1 GTSNPN, CDR2 SVGIG (reference sequence). CDR3: CAWSVGGEQYF. CDR3 nucleotide sequence: TGTGCCTGGAGTGTAGGGGGGGAGCAGTACTTC.

The chain carries TRBV7-9 and TRBJ2-3; D is ambiguous. Germline CDR1 reads SEHNR; CDR2 reads FQNEAQ (reference sequence). The CDR3 extends over 10 amino acids. Trimming took 3 bases from V and 6 from J, leaving 1 base between them. The CDR3 DNA sequence: TGTGCCAGCAGCTTGGATACGCAGTATTTT. This translates into CASSLDTQYF.

V usage is TRBV11-2 and J usage is TRBJ1-5; a weak D match, TRBD1 (5 bases). The CDR3 spans 13 residues. V was clipped by 0 bases and J by 7 bases, with 7 bases between them. Per the germline V gene, CDR1 is SGHAT and CDR2 is FQNNGV. CDR3 residues: CASSLEGGQPQHF. CDR3 DNA: TGTGCCAGCAGCTTAGAGGGGGGGCAGCCCCAGCATTTT.

This chain connects TRBV7-3 to TRBJ2-1, with TRBD2 matching over 9 bases. The CDR3 is made up of 14 amino acids. The germline V gene has CDR1 SGHTA and CDR2 FQGTGA. After removal of 5 bases from V and 4 bases from J, the junction contained 3 bases not matched to a gene. The CDR3 DNA is TGTGCCAGCAGCCATAGCGGGGGTTACAATGAGCAGTTCTTC. As protein: CASSHSGGYNEQFF.

The chain combines TRBV7-8 with TRBJ1-1; no definite D call. Trimming pared 0 bases from V and 0 bases from J, leaving 8 bases between. Germline CDR1 reads SGHVS; CDR2 reads FQNEAQ. The CDR3 covers 15 residues. The CDR3, as DNA: TGTGCCAGCAGCTTAGCGACGGGTGTGAACACTGAAGCTTTCTTT. Translating it yields CASSLATGVNTEAFF. The entire variable domain, with the rest obtained from reference TRBV7-8 and TRBJ1-1, is as follows: GAGVSQSPRYKVAKRGQDVALRCDPISGHVSLFWYQQALGQGPEFLTYFQNEAQLDKSGLPSDRFFAERPEGSVSTLKIQRTQQEDSAVYLCASSLATGVNTEAFFGQGTRLTVV.

The chain employs TRBV4-2 and TRBJ2-7; the match to TRBD2 covers 11 bases. The CDR3 has 15 residues. V dropped 4 bases and J dropped 3; count of bases not matched to a gene: 5. Looked up from germline, CDR1 is LGHNA and CDR2 is YNFKEQ. Here the CDR3 DNA reads TGTGCCAGCAGCCTACTAGCGGGAGTTCACTACGAGCAGTACTTC. Encoded protein: CASSLLAGVHYEQYF.

The chain carries TRBV9 and TRBJ1-4; possible D gene TRBD1, 5 bases. This CDR3 is built from 15 residues. The V gene lost 3 bases and the J gene lost 3 bases, with 12 bases spanning the gap. The V gene's germline CDR1 is SGDLS and CDR2 YYNGEE. The CDR3 protein is CASSDSGTPNEKLFF. The DNA for the CDR3 is TGTGCCAGCAGCGATTCCGGGACTCCTAATGAAAAACTGTTTTTT. The full variable domain, completed using reference TRBV9 and TRBJ1-4, is DSGVTQTPKHLITATGQRVTLRCSPRSGDLSVYWYQQSLDQGLQFLIQYYNGEERAKGNILERFSAQQFPDLHSELNLSSLELGDSALYFCASSDSGTPNEKLFFGSGTQLSVL.

The sample holds many counts of this clone. The chain couples TRBV4-1 to TRBJ2-2; 8 bases align to TRBD2. CDR1 and CDR2 from the germline V gene are MGHRA and YSYEKL. J gave up 0 bases and V 6 bases, and 3 bases lay outside the gene matches. This CDR3 has 15 residues. The CDR3 sequence: CASRGSGANTGELFF. The CDR3 DNA sequence: TGCGCCAGCAGAGGTAGCGGGGCGAACACCGGGGAGCTGTTTTTT.

The V gene is TRBV6-6, the J gene TRBJ1-3, with a possible D match to TRBD1 (5 bases). CDR3 length: 15 residues. Germline assignment: CDR1 MNHNY and CDR2 SVGAGI (reference sequence). The V gene lost 6 bases and the J gene lost 3 bases, with 15 bases spanning the gap. For the CDR3, the DNA is TGTGCCAGCAGCCAAAATGGGGGGAATGGAAACACCATATATTTT. Its protein product is CASSQNGGNGNTIYF.

The chain has TRBV6-1 and TRBJ2-1, with D perhaps TRBD2 (7 bases). V lost 0 bases, J lost 5 bases, and 23 bases lay in between. The germline gives CDR1 MNHNS, CDR2 SASEGT. This CDR3 is 19 amino acids long. The chain's CDR3 is CASSEAGGLSGRYHNEQFF. In DNA form, the CDR3 reads TGTGCCAGCAGTGAAGCGGGGGGGCTAAGCGGTCGCTACCACAATGAGCAGTTCTTC.

The chain joins TRBV4-1 to TRBJ2-5; the D gene is possibly TRBD1 (6 bases). Looked up from germline, CDR1 is MGHRA and CDR2 is YSYEKL. The CDR3 is 15 amino acids. V was clipped by 3 bases and J by 4 bases, with 15 bases between them. This CDR3 is CASSQSGARGETQYF. The CDR3 nucleotides read TGCGCCAGCAGCCAGTCAGGGGCGAGGGGAGAGACCCAGTACTTC.

V usage is TRBV5-1 and J usage is TRBJ2-7; 12 nucleotides agree with TRBD2. The CDR3 has 15 amino acids. The ends lost 5 bases at V and 5 bases at J; junction bases unmatched: 8. Germline-derived CDR1 and CDR2 are SGHRS and YFSETQ. CDR3 DNA: TGCGCCAGCAGTTCCCTAGCGGGAGGGCCCAACGAGCAGTACTTC. Its protein is CASSSLAGGPNEQYF.

This sequence joins TRBV7-2 and TRBJ2-3; D is undetermined. The germline V gene encodes CDR1 SGHTA and CDR2 FQGNSA. The CDR3 covers 15 residues. Trimming took off 1 base at V and 3 bases at J, with 11 bases between the two ends. DNA for the CDR3: TGTGCCAGCAGCTTAGGTGGTTTTAGGACAGATACGCAGTATTTT. Its protein is CASSLGGFRTDTQYF.

The V call is TRBV4-3, the J call TRBJ2-7; D is perhaps TRBD1 (6 bases). This CDR3 is built from 16 residues. Trimming took off 1 base at V and 3 bases at J, with 16 bases between the two ends. CDR1 and CDR2 (germline): LGHNA, YSLEER. The CDR3, as DNA: TGCGCCAGCAGCCAAGTAGTCCAGGGGAACTACTACGAGCAGTACTTC. It yields the protein CASSQVVQGNYYEQYF.

The chain uses TRBV27 and TRBJ2-3, with 12 positions matching TRBD1. This CDR3 has 15 amino acids. Germline trimming cut 8 bases from V and 4 bases from J; bases unmatched to any gene: 7. CDR1 and CDR2 from the germline V gene are MNHEY and SMNVEV (reference sequence). CDR3 protein: CASGDRGRRADTQYF. Here the CDR3 DNA reads TGTGCCAGCGGGGACAGGGGGCGAAGGGCAGATACGCAGTATTTT.

The gene calls are TRBV10-1 and TRBJ2-6; D not certain. Germline CDR1 WNHNN, CDR2 SYGVQD (reference sequence). V was cut by 5 bases and J by 5 bases, with 22 bases left in between. The CDR3 covers 18 residues. The CDR3 nucleotides read TGCGCCAGCAGTTGGTCGGTAAGATCGCCAAGTCGGGCCAACGTCCTGACTTTC. It is translated as CASSWSVRSPSRANVLTF.

The table lists this clone with a count of one. The chain carries TRBV5-8 and TRBJ1-2; unclear D gene. Trimming cost V 2 bases and J 6 bases, with 11 bases left between them. CDR1 is SGHTS and CDR2 is YDEGEE in the germline V gene. There are 13 residues in the CDR3. DNA for the CDR3: TGTGCCAGCAGCTTCGGTCCAAAGAATGGCTACACCTTC. It specifies CASSFGPKNGYTF.

This clone was observed a few times. V usage is TRBV5-1 and J usage is TRBJ2-7, with 8 positions matching TRBD1. J was trimmed by 5 bases and V by 4 bases; bases with no gene match: 8. The CDR3 has 14 residues. Germline V CDR1 and CDR2: SGHRS, YFSETQ. Written as DNA, the CDR3 is TGCGCCAGCAGCCCCTGGACAGGGAGAAACGAGCAGTACTTC. As protein: CASSPWTGRNEQYF.

The chain couples TRBV28 to TRBJ1-1; maybe TRBD1 (6 bases). The V and J ends lost 5 bases and 11 bases respectively, with 18 bases between them. Germline CDR1 MDHEN, CDR2 SYDVKM. This CDR3 has 13 amino acids. CDR3: CASSTTRGLGAFF. The DNA for the CDR3 is TGTGCCAGCAGTACGACCAGGGGTTTGGGGGCTTTCTTT.

The chain combines TRBV9 with TRBJ2-7, with D possibly matching TRBD1 (6 bases). V lost 0 bases to trimming and J lost 8 bases, with 12 bases between them. CDR3 length equals 13 residues. Per germline, CDR1 SGDLS and CDR2 YYNGEE. CDR3 loop: CASSVATTGQQYF. The CDR3, as DNA: TGTGCCAGCAGCGTAGCTACTACAGGGCAGCAGTACTTC.

CDR3 in DNA: TGTGCCAGCAGTCTAGCGGGGGAGTACAATGAGCAGTTCTTC. It specifies CASSLAGEYNEQFF. This chain joins TRBV6-4 and TRBJ2-1; TRBD2 agrees at 10 bases. With 5 bases clipped from V and 4 bases from J, the junction kept 2 bases outside the gene matches. CDR1 is MRHNA, CDR2 SNTAGT, per germline. The CDR3 length is 14 residues.

J is TRBJ1-2 and V is TRBV29-1; 11 nucleotides agree with TRBD1. The CDR3 spans 11 residues. Germline assignment: CDR1 SQVTM and CDR2 ANQGSEA. After removal of 3 bases from V and 13 bases from J, the junction contained 4 bases not matched to a gene. The CDR3 loop reads CSVDPGQGGTF. The CDR3 DNA is TGCAGCGTTGACCCGGGACAGGGGGGCACCTTC.

This sequence joins TRBV11-2 and TRBJ2-7; the D gene is possibly TRBD1 (6 bases). Trimming left V 8 bases short and J 2 bases short, with 16 bases between. CDR3 length: 14 amino acids. The germline CDR1 and CDR2 sequences are SGHAT and FQNNGV. CDR3 residues: CASSIYEGAYEQYF. In DNA, the CDR3 is TGTGCCAGCTCCATTTATGAGGGGGCCTACGAGCAGTACTTC.

CDR3 sequence reads: CALGGQNYGYTF. CDR3 in DNA: TGTGCCCTAGGGGGACAAAACTATGGCTACACCTTC. The gene calls are TRBV25-1 and TRBJ1-2; weak D call: TRBD1 (6 bases). This CDR3 is 12 amino acids long. Looked up from germline, CDR1 is MGHDK and CDR2 is SYGVNS. Between the trimmed V and J ends, which lost 11 bases and 2 bases, there was a span of 12 bases.

In this sample, this clone turned up a few times. The chain links TRBV6-1 to TRBJ1-1; TRBD1 might be the D (6 bases). Germline CDR1 and CDR2: MNHNS and SASEGT. V lost 1 base to trimming and J lost 2 bases, with 8 bases between them. CDR3 length: 14 amino acids. The CDR3 spells CASSEVGGNTEAFF. DNA of the CDR3: TGTGCCAGCAGTGAAGTAGGGGGAAACACTGAAGCTTTCTTT.